This passage covers 15 T cell receptor beta chains from one sample sequenced in a study of cytomegalovirus exposure and HLA in healthy donors (dated by TCRdb to 2016 to 2017). The method behind the library was the immunoSEQ multiplex PCR assay. A mixture of 60 forward primers for TCR Vbeta segments and 13 reverse primers for TCR Jbeta segments was used in the multiplex PCR. Held by TCRdb, this immuneACCESS table contains in-frame sequences only and omits some clones. Under half of the omission traces to an unresolved V gene where checked; the cause of the rest is unknown. Here the sample has over 150,000 clones; under 70% occur a single time. The ten largest account for approximately 2.8% of the sample. Sequencing used PBMCs. The receptors stem from a woman in her thirties or forties in good health and CMV-seropositive.

This clone occurred a few times. V usage is TRBV9 and J usage is TRBJ1-6, with 8 bases identical to TRBD1. CDR1 is SGDLS, CDR2 YYNGEE, per germline. CDR3 length: 16 amino acids. Losses at the gene ends were 3 bases for V and 3 bases for J; bases not matched to a gene: 5. The CDR3 coding sequence is TGTGCCAGCAGCGCCCGGGACAGGAACTATAATTCACCCCTCCACTTT. Protein sequence: CASSARDRNYNSPLHF.

CDR3 nucleotides: TGTGCCAGCAGTTTGTATGGCACGCCCGCGAACACCGGGGAGCTGTTTTTT. Its protein product is CASSLYGTPANTGELFF. The chain has TRBV27 and TRBJ2-2; D ambiguous. The CDR3 runs to 17 residues. Trimming removed 3 bases from V and 0 bases from J, with 14 bases in between. Germline loops: CDR1 MNHEY, CDR2 SMNVEV (reference sequence).

J is TRBJ1-2 and V is TRBV27, with a weak D call TRBD1 (5 bases). The CDR3 has 14 amino acids. V was cut by 6 bases and J by 3 bases, with 14 bases left in between. CDR1 is MNHEY, CDR2 SMNVEV, per germline (reference sequence). Here the CDR3 reads CASSPGGGHYGYTF. CDR3 sequence (DNA): TGTGCCAGCAGCCCCGGGGGAGGCCACTATGGCTACACCTTC.

This chain connects TRBV20-1 to TRBJ2-3; tentative D call: TRBD1 (6 bases). In germline, CDR1 is DFQATT, CDR2 SNEGSKA (reference sequence). V shed 6 bases and J shed 5 bases, with 9 bases lying between them. This CDR3 is built from 11 residues. This chain's CDR3 is CSARTVDTQYF. The CDR3 coding sequence is TGCAGTGCACGGACAGTAGATACGCAGTATTTT.

The chain is built from TRBV7-9 and TRBJ1-4, with D maybe TRBD1 (5 bases). CDR1 and CDR2 (germline): SEHNR, FQNEAQ (reference sequence). V was clipped by 3 bases and J by 5 bases, with 13 bases between them. The CDR3 contains 15 residues. This chain's CDR3 is CASSFSGTGNEKLFF. The CDR3 DNA reads TGTGCCAGCAGCTTCTCCGGGACTGGCAATGAAAAACTGTTTTTT.

The table lists this clone with a few counts. In DNA form, the CDR3 reads TGTGCCAGCAGTGACTCGTCACAGGGGGTTCGCAATCAGCCCCAGCATTTT. It is translated as CASSDSSQGVRNQPQHF. The genes are TRBV6-4 and TRBJ1-5; 8 bases are a match to TRBD1. This CDR3 has 17 residues. The V gene's germline CDR1 is MRHNA and CDR2 SNTAGT. The junction had 6 bases not matched to a gene; V was cut back by 0 bases and J by 2 bases.

The chain recombines TRBV7-2 with TRBJ2-1, with D possibly matching TRBD1 (6 bases). The germline V and J ends were trimmed by 5 bases and 2 bases, with 16 bases remaining between them. CDR1 and CDR2 (germline): SGHTA, FQGNSA. The CDR3 sequence is 16 residues long. The CDR3 DNA is TGTGCCAGCAGCCCGAGGGTAGGGGGTCCCTACAATGAGCAGTTCTTC. Protein product: CASSPRVGGPYNEQFF. Variable domain in full (rest from reference TRBV7-2 and TRBJ2-1): GAGVSQSPSNKVTEKGKDVELRCDPISGHTALYWYRQSLGQGLEFLIYFQGNSAPDKSGLPSDRFSAERTGGSVSTLTIQRTQQEDSAVYLCASSPRVGGPYNEQFFGPGTRLTVL.

This rearrangement joins TRBV7-2 to TRBJ1-2; D is undetermined. The CDR3 sequence is 14 residues long. Trimming removed 1 base at V and 0 bases at J, with 6 bases between. Germline CDR1 and CDR2: SGHTA and FQGNSA. The CDR3 here is CASSLGTPNYGYTF. CDR3 DNA: TGTGCCAGCAGCTTAGGAACTCCTAACTATGGCTACACCTTC.

The V call is TRBV4-2, the J call TRBJ2-7; 10 positions match TRBD2. This CDR3 is 15 amino acids long. Germline CDR1 is LGHNA and CDR2 is YNFKEQ. V shed 6 bases and J 4 bases; nucleotides not matched to a gene: 9. The CDR3 loop reads CASREGLAVGYEQYF. The CDR3 DNA sequence: TGTGCCAGCAGAGAAGGACTAGCGGTGGGATACGAGCAGTACTTC.

The V gene is TRBV30, the J gene TRBJ2-1, with 9 bases that match TRBD1. The V gene's germline CDR1 is GTSNPN and CDR2 SVGIG (reference sequence). The ends lost 2 bases at V and 7 bases at J; junction bases unmatched: 15. This CDR3 is 17 amino acids long. CDR3 protein: CAWSLGQGLILINEQFF. The CDR3 DNA reads as TGTGCCTGGAGTCTGGGACAGGGTCTAATACTAATAAATGAGCAGTTCTTC.

This chain links TRBV5-1 with TRBJ1-3, with D possibly being TRBD1 (5 bases). Per the germline V gene, CDR1 is SGHRS and CDR2 is YFSETQ. The CDR3 is made up of 15 amino acids. Trimming removed 4 bases from V and 0 bases from J, with 11 bases in between. CDR3 amino acids: CASSLQADSGNTIYF. CDR3 DNA sequence: TGCGCCAGCAGCCTACAGGCCGACTCTGGAAACACCATATATTTT.

This clone was detected once. This chain connects TRBV25-1 to TRBJ1-4, with D hard to call. V lost 2 bases and J lost 4, with 8 bases in between. Per germline, CDR1 MGHDK and CDR2 SYGVNS. The CDR3 spans 14 residues. This CDR3 is CASSEGQNNEKLFF. The CDR3 DNA reads TGTGCCAGCAGTGAAGGGCAGAATAATGAAAAACTGTTTTTT.

This clone has just a few counts. J is TRBJ2-3 and V is TRBV10-3; perhaps TRBD2 as D (6 bases). V shed 0 bases and J shed 0 bases, with 16 bases lying between them. Looked up from germline, CDR1 is ENHRY and CDR2 is SYGVKD. CDR3 length equals 18 residues. The CDR3 nucleotides are TGTGCCATCAGTGAGTCGATCTTAGCGGCCGTAAGCACAGATACGCAGTATTTT. Protein: CAISESILAAVSTDTQYF.

The chain is built from TRBV5-1 and TRBJ2-3; tentatively, D is TRBD2 (6 bases). CDR1 and CDR2 from the germline V gene are SGHRS and YFSETQ. The V end was cut by 0 bases, the J end by 2 bases, with 7 bases between. The length of the CDR3 is 14 residues. DNA for the CDR3: TGCGCCAGCAGCTTGGGCGGGGACACAGATACGCAGTATTTT. Translation gives CASSLGGDTDTQYF.

The chain combines TRBV29-1 with TRBJ1-2; the match to TRBD1 covers 9 bases. The CDR3 has 14 amino acids. The germline V gene encodes CDR1 SQVTM and CDR2 ANQGSEA. V gave up 6 bases and J gave up 4 bases; unmatched junction bases: 9. This CDR3 is CSVGTGNPVYGYTF. DNA of the CDR3: TGCAGCGTCGGGACAGGGAATCCTGTCTATGGCTACACCTTC.